These T cell receptor beta chains were read from a single sample in a study of blood T cell repertoires in COVID-19. Sequenced by immunoSEQ multiplex PCR; TCRdb stores in-frame clones only, minus some. The sample carries approximately 170,000 clones, about 74% recorded once. The sample comprised peripheral blood. The receptors originated from a woman older than 75 with acute or convalescent COVID-19. CDR3s include the opening cysteine and the closing phenylalanine or tryptophan. The D gene is left open where the match is weak. Not all rows give a size; the values are once, few, many and, for expanded clones, a class.

v_gene,abundance,j_gene,d_gene,CDR3aa,CDR3nt
TRBV2,-,TRBJ1-2,TRBD1,CASSGQGHWYGYTF,TGTGCCAGCAGTGGACAGGGCCATTGGTATGGCTACACCTTC
TRBV27,-,TRBJ1-5,TRBD1,CASSRLGQYQPQHF,TGTGCCAGCAGTCGCCTGGGACAGTATCAGCCCCAGCATTTT
TRBV10-3,-,TRBJ1-4,-,CASESGLNEKLFF,TGTGCCAGCGAGTCTGGGCTTAATGAAAAACTGTTTTTT
TRBV5-5,-,TRBJ2-5,-,CASSFQGPQETQYF,TGTGCCAGCAGCTTTCAGGGGCCGCAAGAGACCCAGTACTTC
TRBV10-3,-,TRBJ2-3,TRBD1,CAISESTGNTDTQYF,TGTGCCATCAGTGAGTCGACAGGGAACACAGATACGCAGTATTTT
TRBV2,-,TRBJ2-1,TRBD2,CASRSGSRANEQFF,TGTGCCAGCAGGAGCGGGAGTAGGGCCAATGAGCAGTTCTTC
TRBV19,-,TRBJ2-1,TRBD1,CASSDHRGEQFF,TGTGCCAGTAGTGATCACAGGGGTGAGCAGTTCTTC
TRBV7-2,-,TRBJ1-5,TRBD1,CASSLVRQGSNQPQHF,TGTGCCAGCAGCTTAGTAAGACAGGGTAGCAATCAGCCCCAGCATTTT
TRBV2,-,TRBJ2-2,TRBD2,CASSDEAGFTGELFF,TGTGCCAGCAGTGATGAAGCGGGATTCACCGGGGAGCTGTTTTTT
TRBV7-2,-,TRBJ2-5,TRBD2,CASSSGGGTQYF,TGTGCCAGCAGCTCTGGGGGGGGGACCCAGTACTTC
TRBV3-1/TRBV3-2,-,TRBJ1-1,TRBD1,CASTPGTGNTEAFF,TGTGCCAGCACTCCGGGGACAGGGAACACTGAAGCTTTCTTT
TRBV28,-,TRBJ1-2,TRBD1,CASSLLSGTGVRGYTF,TGTGCCAGCAGCCTCCTTTCCGGGACAGGGGTCCGGGGCTACACCTTC
TRBV11-3,once,TRBJ2-3,-,CASSLDGTFTDTQYF,TGTGCCAGCAGCTTAGATGGGACTTTCACAGATACGCAGTATTTT
TRBV28,-,TRBJ2-7,TRBD1,CASSFEGANNEQYF,TGTGCCAGCAGTTTTGAGGGGGCGAACAACGAGCAGTACTTC
TRBV7-2,few,TRBJ2-2,TRBD2,CASSSTSGRTGELFF,TGTGCCAGCAGCTCGACTAGCGGGAGGACCGGGGAGCTGTTTTTT
TRBV19,few,TRBJ1-1,TRBD1,CASSSRQGLNTEAFF,TGTGCCAGTAGTAGCAGACAGGGTTTAAACACTGAAGCTTTCTTT
TRBV19,-,TRBJ2-5,TRBD2,CASSTDSGTSGEETQYF,TGTGCCAGTAGTACAGACAGCGGGACTAGCGGGGAAGAGACCCAGTACTTC
TRBV21-1,few,TRBJ2-7,-,CASSKPLRLVNSYEQYF,TGTGCCAGCAGCAAACCCTTGAGACTAGTAAACTCCTACGAGCAGTACTTC
TRBV18,-,TRBJ2-2,TRBD2,CASSPRLAGGTGELFF,TGTGCCAGCTCACCAAGACTAGCGGGAGGGACCGGGGAGCTGTTTTTT
TRBV28,-,TRBJ1-6,-,CASSYRVSPLHF,TGTGCCAGCAGTTACAGGGTTTCACCCCTCCACTTT
TRBV30,-,TRBJ2-7,TRBD1,CAEGQGYEQYF,TGTGCCGAGGGACAGGGCTACGAGCAGTACTTC
TRBV7-7,-,TRBJ2-7,-,CARAVRAPYEQYF,TGTGCCAGGGCGGTGAGAGCACCCTACGAGCAGTACTTC
TRBV24-1,once,TRBJ2-1,TRBD2,CATSDRASGRSYNEQFF,TGTGCCACCAGTGATAGGGCTAGCGGGAGGAGCTACAATGAGCAGTTCTTC
TRBV5-1,few,TRBJ2-7,-,CASSSLGTMTVGADSYEQYF,TGCGCCAGCAGTTCCTTGGGTACCATGACAGTAGGGGCCGACTCCTACGAGCAGTACTTC
TRBV2,-,TRBJ1-1,TRBD1,CASSEHWTGAFF,TGTGCCAGCAGTGAACATTGGACAGGGGCTTTCTTT
TRBV5-1,-,TRBJ1-1,-,CASSLDDRKAFF,TGCGCCAGCAGCTTGGATGACAGGAAAGCTTTCTTT
TRBV4-3,-,TRBJ2-2,TRBD2,CASSQFLAGVNTGELFF,TGCGCCAGCAGCCAATTTCTAGCGGGAGTGAACACCGGGGAGCTGTTTTTT
TRBV4-3,-,TRBJ1-1,-,CASSQEWAGATEAFF,TGCGCCAGCAGCCAAGAGTGGGCAGGGGCCACTGAAGCTTTCTTT
TRBV3-1/TRBV3-2,-,TRBJ2-5,-,CASSLGAGQETQYF,TGTGCCAGCAGCCTTGGGGCAGGGCAAGAGACCCAGTACTTC
TRBV7-8,few,TRBJ2-5,TRBD1,CASSLMNRGRAVETQYF,TGTGCCAGCAGCTTGATGAACAGGGGGCGAGCAGTGGAGACCCAGTACTTC
TRBV28,-,TRBJ1-5,TRBD1,CASSFDRGRIQPQHF,TGTGCCAGCAGTTTTGACAGGGGGCGGATTCAGCCCCAGCATTTT